These 9 T cell receptor beta chains came from one sample sequenced in a study of T cells in Graves' hyperthyroidism and ophthalmopathy. Amplified TCR beta CDR3 regions derived from RNA transcripts. The study used the HTBI primer set for a first-round RT-PCR of the TCR CDR3. One entry per CDR3 protein, called by TCRdb with MiXCR from the multiplex PCR reads. The data contain about 400,000 distinct CDR3 sequences, 15% of them seen just once; the ten biggest clones take up about 33%. Sequencing used blood. The receptors originated from a woman in her 30s with Graves' hyperthyroidism.

This clonotype was seen ten or more times. The J gene is TRBJ2-5, the V gene TRBV6-1; D unresolved. V lost 4 bases and J lost 1, with 7 bases in between. Germline CDR1 reads MNHNS; CDR2 reads SASEGT. The CDR3 spans 13 residues. The CDR3 sequence is CASSADGQETQYF. The CDR3 DNA reads TGTGCCAGCAGTGCTGACGGCCAAGAGACCCAGTACTTC.

The sample holds many counts of this clonotype. The chain combines TRBV11-2 with TRBJ2-3, with D maybe TRBD2 (5 bases). The germline CDR1 and CDR2 sequences are SGHAT and FQNNGV. This CDR3 has 15 residues. Trimming cost V 6 bases and J 2 bases, with 15 bases left between them. The CDR3: CASSEGRRATDTQYF. The CDR3, as DNA: TGTGCCAGCAGTGAGGGTCGGCGGGCCACAGATACGCAGTATTTT.

The rearrangement links TRBV6-2 or TRBV6-3 to TRBJ1-4; maybe TRBD1 (5 bases). The CDR3 contains 15 residues. The germline V and J ends were trimmed by 5 bases and 4 bases, with 14 bases remaining between them. The V gene's germline CDR1 is MNHEY and CDR2 SVGEGT. In DNA form, the CDR3 reads TGTGCCAGCAGTCGACGACAGCTGCTTAATGAAAAACTGTTTTTT. Its translation is CASSRRQLLNEKLFF.

The chain links TRBV4-1 to TRBJ1-6, with 11 bases aligning to TRBD1. V shed 3 bases and J 7 bases; nucleotides not matched to a gene: 5. The CDR3 loop spans 16 amino acids. Germline CDR1 is MGHRA and CDR2 is YSYEKL. As DNA, the CDR3 is TGCGCCAGCAGCCAGCCAGGACAGGGGGCAAATTCACCCCTCCACTTT. As protein: CASSQPGQGANSPLHF.

This clonotype was recorded a few times. The rearrangement joins TRBV24-1 to TRBJ2-1; D remains unclear. V was clipped by 7 bases and J by 6 bases, with 6 bases between them. The CDR3 loop spans 11 amino acids. Germline loops: CDR1 KGHDR, CDR2 SFDVKD. The CDR3, as DNA: TGTGCCACCAGGAGTTTCAATGAGCAGTTCTTC. It encodes CATRSFNEQFF.

This clonotype was recorded many times. J is TRBJ2-5 and V is TRBV30; 7 nucleotides align to TRBD1. V was pared by 0 bases and J by 8 bases, with 9 bases of the junction left unmatched. The CDR3 sequence is 14 residues long. Germline CDR1 and CDR2: GTSNPN and SVGIG (reference sequence). CDR3 protein: CAWSVRRDSFTQYF. The CDR3 DNA sequence: TGTGCCTGGAGTGTACGAAGGGACAGTTTTACCCAGTACTTC.

This clonotype has ten or more counts. The V and J genes are TRBV28 and TRBJ2-1; D is perhaps TRBD2 (6 bases). Germline CDR1 is MDHEN and CDR2 is SYDVKM. This CDR3 is 13 amino acids long. Trimming took 6 bases from V and 4 from J, leaving 10 bases between them. The CDR3 region is CASRSGTYNEQFF. CDR3 bases: TGTGCCAGCAGGTCCGGGACTTACAATGAGCAGTTCTTC.

A remark on this clonotype: Lacking the conserved final phenylalanine or tryptophan, this CDR3 likely reflects a read error. This chain's CDR3 is CASSAQRGSSYNEQFL. The CDR3 DNA sequence: TGTGCCAGCAGTGCCCAGCGGGGTAGCTCCTACAATGAGCAGTTCCTC. The chain couples TRBV12-3 or TRBV12-4 to TRBJ2-1; 7 bases fit TRBD2. This CDR3 is built from 16 residues. With 5 bases clipped from V and 0 bases from J, the junction kept 7 bases outside the gene matches.

This clonotype was counted only a few times. V and J are TRBV6-1 and TRBJ2-7; 11 positions match TRBD2. The CDR3 covers 15 residues. Per germline, CDR1 MNHNS and CDR2 SASEGT. Trimming cost V 6 bases and J 5 bases; bases outside gene matches: 9. CDR3 loop: CASSPTSGSFNEQYF. CDR3 coding DNA: TGTGCCAGCAGCCCCACTAGCGGGAGTTTCAACGAGCAGTACTTC.